The clone carrying this T cell receptor (beta chain) was seen once. The sample originates from a study of blood T cell repertoires in COVID-19. Across the study: Both acute and convalescent COVID-19 samples were obtained from the United States, Italy and Spain. PBMCs, B-cell-depleted T cells, or T cells were the source of the cDNA or gDNA that made up the material.

In the authors' methods: Reference gene primer amplification gave nucleated cell count estimates. Some clones are missing from TCRdb's copy, which holds only in-frame ones; the method was immunoSEQ multiplex PCR. That table gives V, J and clone size, and the DNA gave D and trimming. The table has tens of thousands of clones, approximately 80% seen once. Between the trimmed V and J ends, which lost 1 base and 10 bases, there was a span of 4 bases. The CDR3 runs 11 residues. This sequence was found in a woman aged 60 to 75 with acute or convalescent COVID-19. The sample taken for sequencing was peripheral blood. The chain carries TRBV12-3 or TRBV12-4 and TRBJ1-4, with D hard to call. The CDR3 loop is CASSLGGKLFF. The CDR3 coding sequence is TGTGCCAGCAGTTTAGGAGGAAAACTGTTTTTT.